This record covers a single T cell receptor beta chain. The protocol was immunoSEQ multiplex PCR, while the TCRdb copy is restricted to in-frame clones and leaves out a portion. The table shows under 45,000 clones, with around 96% occurring only once. This entry comes from a study of T cell changes during pregnancy in multiple sclerosis. V lost 8 bases and J 1 base, leaving 16 bases between the germline ends. Germline lookup yields CDR1 KGHSH and CDR2 LQKENI. CDR3 length equals 15 residues. This sequence originates from a female donor with multiple sclerosis, enrolled in a pregnancy study. The sample in question was peripheral blood, obtained in the second trimester of pregnancy. V is TRBV18 and J is TRBJ2-3, with D maybe TRBD2 (5 bases). The DNA of the CDR3 is TGTGCCAGCCCGTCTGAAAGCGGAGGCACAGATACGCAGTATTTT. This sequence encodes CASPSESGGTDTQYF.